These T cell receptor beta chains were read from a single sample in a study of OX40 agonist ivuxolimab in advanced cancers. Sequenced by immunoSEQ multiplex PCR; TCRdb stores in-frame clones only, minus some. The sample includes approximately 99,000 clones, 85% to 95% of them seen just once. The specimen comprised CD4+ or CD8+ T cells sorted from blood, sampled in a trial of the OX40 agonist ivuxolimab. These receptors were obtained from an adult with an advanced solid tumor such as melanoma, head and neck, liver or kidney cancer. Each CDR3 is given with its conserved first and last residue. D genes are given only for firm matches. Clone size is stated in some rows and not others, as once, few, many or a class when expanded.

size: -; J: TRBJ2-7; D: TRBD2; V: TRBV11-3; CDR3: CASSPTSGAYEQYF; DNA: TGTGCCAGCAGCCCAACTAGCGGAGCCTACGAGCAGTACTTC
size: -; J: TRBJ1-2; D: -; V: TRBV19; CDR3: CASSRQVYGYTF; DNA: TGTGCCAGTAGCCGACAGGTCTATGGCTACACCTTC
size: -; J: TRBJ1-2; D: TRBD1; V: TRBV28; CDR3: CASSSPGTGRDGYTF; DNA: TGTGCCAGCAGTTCCCCCGGGACAGGTCGGGATGGCTACACCTTC
size: -; J: TRBJ2-7; D: -; V: TRBV6-6; CDR3: CASSGSSDEQYF; DNA: TGTGCCAGCAGTGGTAGTTCAGACGAGCAGTACTTC
size: -; J: TRBJ2-3; D: -; V: TRBV7-8; CDR3: CASQRSDTQYF; DNA: TGTGCGTCACAGAGGTCAGATACGCAGTATTTT
size: -; J: TRBJ2-5; D: -; V: TRBV10-1; CDR3: CASSGQVQETQYF; DNA: TGCGCCAGCAGTGGGCAAGTACAAGAGACCCAGTACTTC
size: -; J: TRBJ2-1; D: TRBD2; V: TRBV29-1; CDR3: CSVEGLAGNEQFF; DNA: TGCAGCGTTGAGGGACTAGCGGGCAATGAGCAGTTCTTC
size: -; J: TRBJ2-7; D: TRBD1; V: TRBV11-2; CDR3: CASTEHYYPDRVANEQYF; DNA: TGTGCCAGCACCGAGCACTATTATCCCGACAGGGTAGCGAACGAGCAGTACTTC
size: -; J: TRBJ1-4; D: -; V: TRBV6-5; CDR3: CASSPPDPGNEKLFF; DNA: TGTGCCAGCAGCCCTCCAGATCCTGGGAATGAAAAACTGTTTTTT
size: -; J: TRBJ2-7; D: TRBD2; V: TRBV27; CDR3: CASAPFGASGAHEQYF; DNA: TGTGCCAGCGCGCCCTTTGGGGCTAGCGGGGCCCACGAGCAGTACTTC
size: -; J: TRBJ1-1; D: -; V: TRBV6-5; CDR3: CASSYSRYGVEAFF; DNA: TGTGCCAGCAGTTACTCCAGATATGGGGTTGAAGCTTTCTTT
size: -; J: TRBJ2-2; D: TRBD1; V: TRBV9; CDR3: CASGDRTNTGELFF; DNA: TGTGCCAGCGGGGACAGGACGAACACCGGGGAGCTGTTTTTT
size: -; J: TRBJ1-4; D: -; V: TRBV5-1; CDR3: CASSPGPNEKLFF; DNA: TGCGCCAGCAGCCCGGGGCCTAATGAAAAACTGTTTTTT
size: -; J: TRBJ1-1; D: -; V: TRBV29-1; CDR3: CSVNMNTEAFF; DNA: TGCAGCGTGAACATGAACACTGAAGCTTTCTTT
size: -; J: TRBJ1-4; D: -; V: TRBV10-3; CDR3: CATKPGTTNEKLFF; DNA: TGTGCCACAAAACCGGGAACTACTAATGAAAAACTGTTTTTT
size: -; J: TRBJ2-3; D: -; V: TRBV25-1; CDR3: CASSDNGNADTQYF; DNA: TGTGCCAGCAGTGATAATGGGAATGCGGATACGCAGTATTTT
size: -; J: TRBJ2-3; D: -; V: TRBV6-1; CDR3: CASTRSSGEDTQYF; DNA: TGTGCCAGCACCCGCTCCTCGGGGGAGGATACGCAGTATTTT
size: -; J: TRBJ1-2; D: TRBD1; V: TRBV10-3; CDR3: CAIKGQGSGYTF; DNA: TGTGCCATCAAGGGACAGGGAAGCGGCTACACCTTC
size: -; J: TRBJ2-1; D: -; V: TRBV5-6; CDR3: CASSRTDGDNEQFF; DNA: TGTGCCAGCAGCCGGACTGACGGCGACAATGAGCAGTTCTTC
size: -; J: TRBJ2-2; D: -; V: TRBV7-3; CDR3: CASSAGKNTGELFF; DNA: TGTGCCAGCTCGGCGGGAAAGAACACCGGGGAGCTGTTTTTT
size: -; J: TRBJ2-1; D: TRBD1; V: TRBV19; CDR3: CASSLGQGATDEQFF; DNA: TGTGCCAGTAGTTTAGGACAGGGGGCAACCGATGAGCAGTTCTTC
size: -; J: TRBJ1-2; D: -; V: TRBV30; CDR3: CAWIEGRYGYTF; DNA: TGTGCCTGGATAGAGGGACGCTATGGCTACACCTTC
size: once; J: TRBJ1-2; D: TRBD1; V: TRBV5-1; CDR3: CASSPGTGGYGYTF; DNA: TGCGCCAGCAGCCCTGGGACAGGGGGCTATGGCTACACCTTC
size: -; J: TRBJ1-6; D: -; V: TRBV7-9; CDR3: CASSFENSPLHF; DNA: TGTGCCAGCAGCTTCGAGAATTCACCCCTCCACTTT
size: -; J: TRBJ1-1; D: -; V: TRBV6-6; CDR3: CASSYLQERDTEAFF; DNA: TGTGCCAGCAGTTACTTACAGGAGAGGGACACTGAAGCTTTCTTT
size: -; J: TRBJ1-1; D: TRBD1; V: TRBV7-3; CDR3: CASSPQGTARLNTEAFF; DNA: TGTGCCAGCAGCCCGCAAGGGACAGCGAGATTGAACACTGAAGCTTTCTTT
size: -; J: TRBJ2-1; D: TRBD1; V: TRBV6-5; CDR3: CASSYWETGGGNEQFF; DNA: TGTGCCAGCAGTTACTGGGAAACAGGGGGTGGGAATGAGCAGTTCTTC
size: once; J: TRBJ2-2; D: -; V: TRBV5-6; CDR3: CASSEQDPGELFF; DNA: TGTGCCAGCAGCGAACAGGATCCCGGGGAGCTGTTTTTT